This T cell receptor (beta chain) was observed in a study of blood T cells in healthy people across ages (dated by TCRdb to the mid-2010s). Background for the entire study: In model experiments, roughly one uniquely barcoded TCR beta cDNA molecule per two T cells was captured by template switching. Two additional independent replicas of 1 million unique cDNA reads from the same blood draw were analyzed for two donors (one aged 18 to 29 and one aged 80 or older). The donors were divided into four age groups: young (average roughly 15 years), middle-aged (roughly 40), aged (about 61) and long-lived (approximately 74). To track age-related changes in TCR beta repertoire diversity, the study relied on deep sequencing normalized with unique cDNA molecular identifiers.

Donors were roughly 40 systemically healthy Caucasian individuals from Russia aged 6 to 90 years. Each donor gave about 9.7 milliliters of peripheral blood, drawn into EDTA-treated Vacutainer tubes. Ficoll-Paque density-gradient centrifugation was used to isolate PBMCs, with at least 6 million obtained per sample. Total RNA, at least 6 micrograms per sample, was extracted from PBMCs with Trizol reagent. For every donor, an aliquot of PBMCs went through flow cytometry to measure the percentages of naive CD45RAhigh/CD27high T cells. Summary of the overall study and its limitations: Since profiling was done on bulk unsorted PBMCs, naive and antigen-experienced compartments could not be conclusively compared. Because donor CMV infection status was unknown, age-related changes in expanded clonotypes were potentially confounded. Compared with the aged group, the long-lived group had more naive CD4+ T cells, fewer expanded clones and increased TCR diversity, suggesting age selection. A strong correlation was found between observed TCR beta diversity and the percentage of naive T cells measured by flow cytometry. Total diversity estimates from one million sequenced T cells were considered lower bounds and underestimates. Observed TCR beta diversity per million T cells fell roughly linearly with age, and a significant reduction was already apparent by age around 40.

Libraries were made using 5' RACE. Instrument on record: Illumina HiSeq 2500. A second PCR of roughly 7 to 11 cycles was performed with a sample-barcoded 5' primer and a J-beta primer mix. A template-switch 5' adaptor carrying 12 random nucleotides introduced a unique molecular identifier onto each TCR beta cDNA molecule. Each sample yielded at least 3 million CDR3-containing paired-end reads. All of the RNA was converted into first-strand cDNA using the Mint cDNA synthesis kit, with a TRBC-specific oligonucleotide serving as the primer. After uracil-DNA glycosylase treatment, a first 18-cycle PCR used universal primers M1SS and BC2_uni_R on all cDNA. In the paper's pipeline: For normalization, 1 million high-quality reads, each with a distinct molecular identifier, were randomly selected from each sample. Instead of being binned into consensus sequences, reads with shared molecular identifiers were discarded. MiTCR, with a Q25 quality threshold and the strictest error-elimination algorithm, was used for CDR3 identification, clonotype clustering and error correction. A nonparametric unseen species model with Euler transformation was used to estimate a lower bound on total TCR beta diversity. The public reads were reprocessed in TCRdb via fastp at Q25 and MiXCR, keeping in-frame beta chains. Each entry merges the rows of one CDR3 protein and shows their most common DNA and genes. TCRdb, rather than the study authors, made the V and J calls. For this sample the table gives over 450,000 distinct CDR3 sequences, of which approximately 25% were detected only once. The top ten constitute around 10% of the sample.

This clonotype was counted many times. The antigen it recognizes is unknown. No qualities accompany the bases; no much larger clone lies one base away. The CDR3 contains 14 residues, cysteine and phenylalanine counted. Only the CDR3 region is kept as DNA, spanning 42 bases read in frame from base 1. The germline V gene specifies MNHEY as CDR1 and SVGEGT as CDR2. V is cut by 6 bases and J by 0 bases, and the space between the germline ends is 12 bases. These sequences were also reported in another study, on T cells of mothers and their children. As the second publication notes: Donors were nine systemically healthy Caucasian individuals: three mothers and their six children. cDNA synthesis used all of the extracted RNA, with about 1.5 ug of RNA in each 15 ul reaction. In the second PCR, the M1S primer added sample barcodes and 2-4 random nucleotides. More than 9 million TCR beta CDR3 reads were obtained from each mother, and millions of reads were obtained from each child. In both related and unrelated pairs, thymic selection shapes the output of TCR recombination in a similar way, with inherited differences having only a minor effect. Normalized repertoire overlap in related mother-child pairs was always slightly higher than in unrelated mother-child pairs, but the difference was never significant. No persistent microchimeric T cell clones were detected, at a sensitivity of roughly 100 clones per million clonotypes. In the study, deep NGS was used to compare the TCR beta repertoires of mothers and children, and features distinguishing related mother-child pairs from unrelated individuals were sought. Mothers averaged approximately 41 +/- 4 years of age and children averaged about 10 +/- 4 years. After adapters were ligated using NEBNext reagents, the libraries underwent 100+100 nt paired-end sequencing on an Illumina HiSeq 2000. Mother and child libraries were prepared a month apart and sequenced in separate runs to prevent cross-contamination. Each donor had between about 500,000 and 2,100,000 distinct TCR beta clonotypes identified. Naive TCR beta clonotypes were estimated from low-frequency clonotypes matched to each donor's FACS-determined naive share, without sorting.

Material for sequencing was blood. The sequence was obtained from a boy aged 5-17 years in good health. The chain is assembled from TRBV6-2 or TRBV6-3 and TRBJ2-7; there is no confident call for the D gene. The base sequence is TGTGCCAGCAGGGAACTAAAGAGCTCCTACGAGCAGTACTTC. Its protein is CASRELKSSYEQYF.